This TCR beta chain came from a study of cytomegalovirus exposure and HLA in healthy donors. Researchers ran the PCR with 60 Vbeta and 13 Jbeta primers. Using immunoSEQ multiplex PCR, the repertoire was profiled, and TCRdb retains in-frame clones only, with some absent. In the table there are 100,000 to 150,000 clones, approximately 79% of which are singletons. Regarding this clone: Its antigen is unidentified.

Regarding the study as a whole: The authors later linked a missense DCLRE1C variant to TCR beta V- and J-gene trimming. For most TCR beta V segments, an earlier analysis put the productive rate at about 90% or about 30% of the time. Most subjects had HLA-A and HLA-B alleles reportedly predicted accurately by TCR beta sequences.

In germline, CDR1 is MGHDK, CDR2 SYGVNS. V gave up 2 bases and J gave up 5 bases, with 15 bases separating them. The CDR3 spans 15 residues. The sequenced sample was PBMCs. The TCR sequence derives from a male donor in good health and CMV-seronegative. The V call is TRBV25-1, the J call TRBJ1-1; D is unclear. CDR3 sequence (DNA): TGTGCCAGCAGTGAAGGAGGTGTTGGGGAAACTGAAGCTTTCTTT. Encoded protein: CASSEGGVGETEAFF.